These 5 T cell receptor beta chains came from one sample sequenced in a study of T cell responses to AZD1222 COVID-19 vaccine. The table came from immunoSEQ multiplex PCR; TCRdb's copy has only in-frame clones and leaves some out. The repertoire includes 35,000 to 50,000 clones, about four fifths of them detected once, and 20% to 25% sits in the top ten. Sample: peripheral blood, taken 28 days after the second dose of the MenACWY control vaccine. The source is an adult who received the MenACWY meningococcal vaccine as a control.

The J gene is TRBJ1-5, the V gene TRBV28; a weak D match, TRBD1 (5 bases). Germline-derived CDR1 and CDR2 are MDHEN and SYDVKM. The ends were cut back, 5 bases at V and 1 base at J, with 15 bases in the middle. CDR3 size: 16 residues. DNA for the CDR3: TGTGCCAGCAGTAGGGCTGGCTGGGGGAGCAATCAGCCCCAGCATTTT. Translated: CASSRAGWGSNQPQHF. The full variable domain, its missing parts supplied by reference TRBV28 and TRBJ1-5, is DVKVTQSSRYLVKRTGEKVFLECVQDMDHENMFWYRQDPGLGLRLIYFSYDVKMKEKGDIPEGYSVSREKKERFSLILESASTNQTSMYLCASSRAGWGSNQPQHFGDGTRLSIL.

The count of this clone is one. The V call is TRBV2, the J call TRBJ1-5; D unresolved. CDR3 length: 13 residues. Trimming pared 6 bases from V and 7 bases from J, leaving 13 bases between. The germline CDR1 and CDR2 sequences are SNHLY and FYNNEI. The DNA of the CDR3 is TGTGCCAGCAGAAACGAGGGAACGCAGCCCCAGCATTTT. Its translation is CASRNEGTQPQHF.

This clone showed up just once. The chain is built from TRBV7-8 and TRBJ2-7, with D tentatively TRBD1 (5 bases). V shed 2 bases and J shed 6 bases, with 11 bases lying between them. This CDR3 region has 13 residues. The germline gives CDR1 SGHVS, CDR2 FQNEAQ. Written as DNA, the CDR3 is TGTGCCAGCAGCTTATCAGGGCCTACCGAGCAGTACGTC. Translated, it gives CASSLSGPTEQYV.

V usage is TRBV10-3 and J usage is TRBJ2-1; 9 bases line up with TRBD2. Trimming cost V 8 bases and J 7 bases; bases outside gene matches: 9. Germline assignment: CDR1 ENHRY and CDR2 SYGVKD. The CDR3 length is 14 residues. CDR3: CAILEEAGGNEQFF. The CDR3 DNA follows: TGTGCCATCCTCGAGGAAGCGGGAGGTAATGAGCAGTTCTTC.

CDR3 loop: CASRGPSNTEAFF. In DNA, the CDR3 is TGTGCCAGCAGGGGGCCATCGAACACTGAAGCTTTCTTT. The chain carries TRBV2 and TRBJ1-1; possibly TRBD1 for D (5 bases). The CDR3 consists of 13 residues. Germline V gene sequence: CDR1 SNHLY, CDR2 FYNNEI. The V end was cut by 6 bases, the J end by 1 base, with 9 bases between. The whole variable domain, filled in from reference TRBV2 and TRBJ1-1, reads EPEVTQTPSHQVTQMGQEVILRCVPISNHLYFYWYRQILGQKVEFLVSFYNNEISEKSEIFDDQFSVERPDGSNFTLKIRSTKLEDSAMYFCASRGPSNTEAFFGQGTRLTVV.